A selection of T cell receptor beta chains follows, all from one sample in a study of naive and memory T cell subsets. TCRdb re-called the UMI-ligation and nested PCR reads through MiXCR, storing one row per CDR3 protein. The table lists 80,000 to 95,000 distinct CDR3 sequences, around 9% of them singletons, with 0.95% to 1.5% in the top ten. The material sequenced was naive CD8+ T cells from blood. Receptors originate from a human donor in good health. Each CDR3 is given with its conserved first and last residue. A D gene is named only where the DNA matches it firmly. Not all rows give a size; the values are once, few, many and, for expanded clones, a class.

- 15 TRBJ2-1 TRBV4-1 - TGCGCCAGCAGCGAGTCAGGGAGCTCCTACAATGAGCAGTTCTTC CASSESGSSYNEQFF
- 15 TRBJ1-5 TRBV15 - TGTGCCACCAGCAGAGACCAGGGGATGAGTCAGCCCCAGCATTTT CATSRDQGMSQPQHF
few 17 TRBJ2-3 TRBV20-1 - TGCAGTGCTAGAGAGATTTGGAGGCGGGACCTCACAGATACGCAGTATTTT CSAREIWRRDLTDTQYF
- 17 TRBJ2-1 TRBV14 - TGTGCCAGCAGCCAAGATTTCCCAGGGGAGCCCTACAATGAGCAGTTCTTC CASSQDFPGEPYNEQFF
many 13 TRBJ2-5 TRBV10-3 - TGTGCCATCAGTGAGCAGGGTCCAGAGACCCAGTACTTC CAISEQGPETQYF
many 13 TRBJ1-2 TRBV7-9 TRBD1 TGTGCCAGCAGCGACAGGGATTTCTATGGCTACACCTTC CASSDRDFYGYTF
many 14 TRBJ2-2 TRBV6-1 - TGTGCCATTCTGGAACCGGCGAACACCGGGGAGCTGTTTTTT CAILEPANTGELFF
few 16 TRBJ2-1 TRBV15 TRBD1 TGTGCCACCAGCAGAGATCCAAGGGGGCGAGACAATGAGCAGTTCTTC CATSRDPRGRDNEQFF
many 16 TRBJ2-5 TRBV20-1 - TGCAGTGCTAGAGATCAGGGCGGGGTGGATGTGGAGACCCAGTACTTC CSARDQGGVDVETQYF
few 15 TRBJ1-5 TRBV9 - TGTGCCAGCAGCGCCCGGGACGGCAGCAATCAGCCCCAGCATTTT CASSARDGSNQPQHF
- 14 TRBJ2-6 TRBV27 - TGTGCCAGCAGTTTTGGGTCGGGGGCCAACGTCCTGACTTTC CASSFGSGANVLTF
- 13 TRBJ2-1 TRBV28 - TGTGCCAGCAGTTTAATGGGGGCCAATGAGCAGTTCTTC CASSLMGANEQFF
once 16 TRBJ2-1 TRBV19 TRBD2 TGTGCCAGTAGTATAGATTTAGCGGGAGCCCGGAATGAGCAGTTCTTC CASSIDLAGARNEQFF
- 14 TRBJ2-7 TRBV28 TRBD1 TGTGCCAGCAGGACCGGGACAGGATACCACGAGCAGTACTTC CASRTGTGYHEQYF
many 13 TRBJ2-1 TRBV25-1 - TGTGCCAGCAGTGAATCGACCTACAATGAGCAGTTCTTC CASSESTYNEQFF
many 11 TRBJ2-7 TRBV28 - TGTGCCAGTCAGAGCCTCTACGAGCAGTACTTC CASQSLYEQYF
few 19 TRBJ2-3 TRBV7-9 TRBD2 TGTGCCAGCACCCCTCTAAGCGGGAGGGCCAAGAGCAGGGCAGATACGCAGTATTTT CASTPLSGRAKSRADTQYF
few 13 TRBJ2-7 TRBV5-5 - TGTGCCAGCAGCTTGTCGCAAGTCTACGAGCAGTACTTC CASSLSQVYEQYF
- 17 TRBJ2-3 TRBV13 - TGTGCCAGCAGCAACCCTAGGGGCAGGGGCCTGTCAGATACGCAGTATTTT CASSNPRGRGLSDTQYF
many 13 TRBJ1-6 TRBV7-9 - TGTGCCAGCAGCTTAGGGTCTAATTCACCCCTCCACTTT CASSLGSNSPLHF
- 15 TRBJ2-7 TRBV6-2/TRBV6-3 TRBD2 TGTGCCAGCAGTTACCCCTTCAGCGGGAGCGACGAGCAGTACTTC CASSYPFSGSDEQYF
many 14 TRBJ1-1 TRBV6-5 - TGTGCCAGCAGTTACGGACTTTTGAACACTGAAGCTTTCTTT CASSYGLLNTEAFF
- 14 TRBJ2-5 TRBV7-9 - TGTGCCAGCAGCTATTTGGCAGCACAAGAGACCCAGTACTTC CASSYLAAQETQYF
few 16 TRBJ1-5 TRBV4-1 TRBD1 TGCGCCAGCAGCCAAGACTGGACAGGGGGCGATCAGCCCCAGCATTTT CASSQDWTGGDQPQHF
many 11 TRBJ1-2 TRBV27 - TGTGCCACACTACAGGGAGATGGCTACACCTTC CATLQGDGYTF
few 14 TRBJ2-7 TRBV5-1 - TGCGCCAGCAGCTCGGCGGCAGTTTCCTACGAGCAGTACTTC CASSSAAVSYEQYF
many 15 TRBJ2-7 TRBV7-6 - TGTGCCAGCAGCTCCTCCTCCCCTTATAGCGGAGCTCCGCACTTC CASSSSSPYSGAPHF
few 15 TRBJ2-7 TRBV4-1 TRBD2 TGCGCCAGCAGCCAAGTTGCTAGCGGGTACTACGAGCAGTACTTC CASSQVASGYYEQYF
many 14 TRBJ2-7 TRBV13 - TGTGCCAGCAGCTTACAGGAAGTTCTTTACGAGCAGTACTTC CASSLQEVLYEQYF
- 15 TRBJ2-2 TRBV29-1 - TGCAGCGTTGAGGGGGCGGGAACGAACACCGGGGAGCTGTTTTTT CSVEGAGTNTGELFF